The clone carrying this T cell receptor (beta chain) appeared a single time. Its target is not known. Because it lacks the conserved phenylalanine or tryptophan at the end, this CDR3 is likely a read error. Findings and limits, study-wide: Tumor Tregs overlapped most with tumor, then blood, naive CD4+ cells.

After constant-region reverse-primer amplification, full-length variable regions underwent semi-nested PCR with Nested Universal Primer A. TCRdb reprocessed the 5' RACE reads via MiXCR and lists one record per CDR3 protein. The sample lists fewer than 25,000 distinct CDR3 sequences; less than 40% were seen once. Sequenced material: tumor-infiltrating naive CD4+ T cells sorted from the breast tumor. Subset in this sample: naive CD4+ T cells, CD4+CD45RA+CD25-. The TCR was taken from a female donor with breast cancer.

This CDR3 is CASSELDEGGLYEQYL. DNA of the CDR3: TGCGCCAGCAGTGAATTAGATGAGGGGGGCTTGTACGAGCAGTACCTC. J is TRBJ2-7 and V is TRBV25-1; D may be TRBD1 or TRBD2 (6 bases each). Germline V gives CDR1 MGHDK, CDR2 SYGVNS. The CDR3 has 16 residues.